This TCR beta chain was found in a study of blood T cells in healthy people across ages. Study at large: About one barcoded beta molecule was captured per two T cells (by template switching). Study conclusions and caveats: Unsorted PBMCs blocked a conclusive comparison of naive and antigen-experienced cells. Roughly linear declines in TCR beta diversity per million T cells occurred with age.

It was with a sample-barcoded 5' primer and a J-beta primer mix that a second PCR of roughly 7 to 12 cycles was run. TCRdb re-called the 5' RACE reads through MiXCR, storing one row per CDR3 protein. The repertoire consists of some 1.4 million distinct CDR3 sequences, with approximately 40% occurring once and the leading ten covering less than 8%. The germline V gene encodes CDR1 MGHRA and CDR2 YSYEKL. V gave up 2 bases and J gave up 8 bases, with 12 bases separating them. The CDR3 spans 13 residues. As to this clonotype: Its antigen remains unknown.

This chain links TRBV4-1 with TRBJ1-2; D is uncertain. The sequence derives from a woman under 30 in good health. The sample consisted of blood. CDR3 nucleotides: TGCGCCAGCAGCCAACAGGTGGAGAGGGGCTACACCTTC. This translates into CASSQQVERGYTF.